This TCR beta chain was profiled in a study of long-term antiretroviral therapy in people with HIV. Remarks on this clone: Its specificity is unknown. A junction end diverges from the germline sequence, so it may reflect a read error.

Version v3.0 of the immunoSEQ assay was performed at survey level. Using immunoSEQ multiplex PCR, the repertoire was profiled, and TCRdb retains in-frame clones only, with some absent. The profile shows some 30,000 clones, 70% to 90% of them singletons. Study-level points and caveats: Whereas controls had wider CDR3 length ranges, HIV repertoires had narrower ones. Therapy changes, viral resistance and ART adherence were not documented in the available data. Clonal expansions arising prior to ART prevailed in the repertoire at every time point.

This CDR3 is 15 amino acids long. CDR1 is SGHTA and CDR2 is FQGNSA in the germline V gene. The sample in question was unsorted PBMCs, obtained 1.1 years after starting antiretroviral therapy. V gene TRBV7-2 combines with J gene TRBJ1-3; D call uncertain. The TCR was taken from a man aged 18 to 30 with HIV. CDR3: CASSRRGSSRNTIYF. DNA for the CDR3: TGTGCCAGCAGTAGGAGAGGCTCCTCTCGAAACACCATATATTTT.